This T cell receptor (beta chain) was retrieved from a study of blood T cell repertoires in COVID-19 (dated by TCRdb to 2020 to 2021). Background on the whole study: Samples covering the acute and convalescent phases of COVID-19 were provided by collaborators in the United States, Italy and Spain. Samples came from the ongoing ImmuneRACE study (first 160 participants) plus 1,254 subjects from 6 global collaborators. Subjects who had been exposed to COVID-19, were actively infected with it, or had recovered from it provided the deeply sampled blood TCRbeta repertoires that made up the dataset. Nearly every sample came with metadata listing a de-identified subject ID, COVID-19 status, age in years and sex. HLA class I and class II types, where available, came from metadata supplied by the sample provider rather than from assay-based typing. The prospective study material was composed of cDNA or gDNA derived from T cells, B-cell-depleted T cells, or PBMCs. The repertoires were released in a freely available public database intended as a resource for research on the immune response to SARS-CoV-2.

At one collaborating source in Seattle, patients were enrolled during active infection and were followed longitudinally through the course of disease. Whole blood was collected in K2EDTA tubes by collaborating institutions according to the institutions' own protocols. For TCRbeta analysis, collaborators shipped samples as frozen whole blood, isolated PBMCs, or DNA extracted from either of those sample types. The immunoSEQ Assay, a bias-controlled multiplex PCR, was used to amplify TCRbeta CDR3 regions from genomic DNA. As for how the authors treated the data: Nucleated cell counts per sample were estimated from amplification of reference gene primers within the assay. To quantify the absolute abundance of each unique TCRbeta CDR3 rearrangement, sequence reads were collapsed and filtered. For each sample, productive Simpson clonality was calculated as the square root of Simpson's diversity index over productive rearrangements. TCRdb limited this immuneACCESS table to in-frame rearrangements with V and J called. A share of clones is missing; checked studies link under half to unresolved V genes, and the rest is unexplained. The DNA gave D and trimming, while V, J and clone size come from that table. The sample table lists approximately 500,000 clones, 70% to 90% of them with a count of one. The ten largest clones represent less than 9.5% of the sample.

On the study overall, not on this receptor specifically: The amount of clinical and demographic metadata varied by source and participant and was provided uncurated.

As encoded in the germline V gene, CDR1 is SGHDT while CDR2 is YYEEEE. Inclusive of the bounding cysteine and phenylalanine, the CDR3 is 13 residues long. Only the CDR3 DNA stays, 39 bases, in frame from base 1. V is shortened by 0 bases, J by 1 base, and the region joining them spans 4 bases. This clone occurred a few times. No cognate antigen has been identified for it. The sample holds no much larger clone one base away, and base qualities are not on file. The sequence came from a woman between 45 and 65 years old with COVID-19, enrolled during active disease. Sequenced material: peripheral blood. The chain is made from TRBV5-6 and TRBJ1-1, with no reliable assignment of the D segment. CDR3 region: CASSLARNTEAFF. In nucleotides, the sequence is TGTGCCAGCAGCTTGGCCAGGAACACTGAAGCTTTCTTT.